Listed here are 20 T cell receptor beta chains from one sample, sequenced in a study of blood T cell repertoires in COVID-19. Produced via immunoSEQ multiplex PCR; TCRdb's table is partial and in-frame only. The table shows 150,000 to 200,000 clones, with over 80% occurring only once. The specimen sequenced was PBMCs or T cells enriched from blood (not recorded which). The origin of the receptors is a man in his 70s who had been exposed to COVID-19.

The chain carries TRBV19 and TRBJ1-2; 8 nucleotides agree with TRBD1. CDR1 and CDR2 from the germline V gene are LNHDA and SQIVND (reference sequence). Trimming removed 1 base from V and 2 bases from J; junction bases left unmatched: 9. The CDR3 sequence is 17 residues long. The CDR3 DNA follows: TGTGCCAGTAGTATAGCCCTCTCTGGACAGGGCAACTATGGCTACACCTTC. Its translation is CASSIALSGQGNYGYTF.

This clone was seen only a few times. V usage is TRBV30 and J usage is TRBJ2-1; the D is unclear. The CDR3 runs to 11 residues. Germline V lookup: CDR1 GTSNPN, CDR2 SVGIG (reference sequence). V was cut by 8 bases and J by 0 bases, with 5 bases left in between. CDR3 sequence reads: CALDSYNEQFF. DNA for the CDR3: TGTGCCCTAGACTCCTACAATGAGCAGTTCTTC.

V is TRBV5-3 and J is TRBJ1-2, with a possible D match to TRBD1 (5 bases). TRBV5-3 is identified as an open reading frame with a role that is uncertain. Between the trimmed V and J ends, which lost 4 bases and 5 bases, there was a span of 15 bases. The CDR3 extends over 14 amino acids. The CDR3 DNA sequence: TGTGCCAGAAGCACTATACAGGATTCTTATGGCTACACCTTC. Its protein is CARSTIQDSYGYTF.

The chain recombines TRBV7-9 with TRBJ1-1; D not certain. Germline V CDR1 and CDR2: SEHNR, FQNEAQ (reference sequence). The CDR3 has 16 amino acids. Trimming removed 1 base from V and 1 base from J, with 13 bases in between. CDR3 in amino acids: CASSLGAGRPNTEAFF. In nucleotides, the CDR3 is TGTGCCAGCAGCTTAGGGGCTGGCAGGCCGAACACTGAAGCTTTCTTT.

J is TRBJ1-5 and V is TRBV28; 8 bases fit TRBD1. V shed 4 bases and J 2 bases; nucleotides not matched to a gene: 7. The CDR3 runs 16 residues. Germline V lookup: CDR1 MDHEN, CDR2 SYDVKM. CDR3 bases: TGTGCCAGCAGTTCCCAGGGGGCTTTTGGCAATCAGCCCCAGCATTTT. This gives the protein CASSSQGAFGNQPQHF.

This rearrangement joins TRBV11-2 to TRBJ2-7; 13 bases are shared with TRBD2. The length of the CDR3 is 17 residues. Germline assignment: CDR1 SGHAT and CDR2 FQNNGV. V trimming: 1 base; J trimming: 3 bases; junction bases outside the gene matches: 6. CDR3 amino acids: CASSLVGTSGTLYEQYF. Written as DNA, the CDR3 is TGTGCCAGCAGCTTAGTCGGGACTAGCGGGACCCTCTACGAGCAGTACTTC.

On this clone itself: Possible read error: a much larger clone is one base away. The CDR3 is CASSFGLAGGRATDTQYF. CDR3 bases: TGTGCCAGTAGTTTCGGACTAGCGGGGGGGCGGGCCACAGATACGCAGTATTTT. The chain links TRBV19 to TRBJ2-3, with 15 nucleotides matching TRBD2. This CDR3 spans 18 amino acids. The germline gives CDR1 LNHDA, CDR2 SQIVND (reference sequence). The V gene end was trimmed by 5 bases and the J gene end by 2 bases; junction bases not matched to a gene: 8.

The V and J genes are TRBV7-2 and TRBJ1-5; unclear D gene. The V gene's germline CDR1 is SGHTA and CDR2 FQGNSA. This CDR3 region has 12 residues. V was pared by 4 bases and J by 10 bases, with 11 bases between. The CDR3 DNA follows: TGTGCCAGCAGCTCATACAGACAACCCCAGCATTTT. The encoded protein is CASSSYRQPQHF.

The gene calls are TRBV4-1 and TRBJ1-1, with TRBD1 matching 8 bases. CDR1 and CDR2 (germline): MGHRA, YSYEKL. V gave up 4 bases and J gave up 3 bases; unmatched junction bases: 19. The CDR3 totals 19 residues. Written as DNA, the CDR3 is TGCGCCAGCAGCCTAACTAGGACAGGGTGGAGTTCGAGTTACACTGAAGCTTTCTTT. Its protein product is CASSLTRTGWSSSYTEAFF.

A few counts support this clone. The chain uses TRBV9 and TRBJ1-1; perhaps TRBD1 as D (5 bases). Per germline, CDR1 SGDLS and CDR2 YYNGEE. The CDR3 spans 13 residues. Trimming left V 3 bases short and J 5 bases short, with 11 bases between. The CDR3 DNA reads TGTGCCAGCAGCGGGGGCCCAGGAACTGAAGCTTTCTTT. Encoded protein: CASSGGPGTEAFF.

This chain uses TRBV7-9 with TRBJ1-2; 8 nucleotides align to TRBD1. The CDR3 extends over 16 amino acids. Germline V CDR1 and CDR2: SEHNR, FQNEAQ (reference sequence). V was clipped by 5 bases and J by 0 bases; unmatched bases: 8. The CDR3 coding sequence is TGTGCCAGCAGCCTGACCCAGGGGGCCGCTAACTATGGCTACACCTTC. It yields the protein CASSLTQGAANYGYTF.

The chain joins TRBV5-1 to TRBJ2-5, with D perhaps matching TRBD2 (6 bases). The CDR3 has 15 amino acids. Germline assignment: CDR1 SGHRS and CDR2 YFSETQ. V lost 5 bases to trimming and J lost 5 bases, with 19 bases between them. CDR3 nucleotide sequence: TGCGCCAGCAGGCCTTCGACTAGTAGGGCGGAGACCCAGTACTTC. Amino acids: CASRPSTSRAETQYF.

The CDR3 spells CASSPPLRGGEQYF. The DNA for the CDR3 is TGTGCCAGCAGCCCCCCTCTGCGAGGGGGAGAGCAGTACTTC. The chain is built from TRBV27 and TRBJ2-7; tentative D call: TRBD1 (6 bases). This CDR3 spans 14 amino acids. The V gene lost 6 bases and the J gene lost 7 bases, with 19 bases spanning the gap. In germline, CDR1 is MNHEY, CDR2 SMNVEV (reference sequence).

The table lists this clone with a few counts. The gene calls are TRBV6-5 and TRBJ1-1; tentative D call: TRBD1 (5 bases). The V and J ends lost 9 bases and 0 bases respectively, with 11 bases between them. Germline V gives CDR1 MNHEY, CDR2 SVGAGI. The CDR3 contains 13 residues. CDR3 sequence: CASLREVNTEAFF. The CDR3 nucleotides read TGTGCCAGTCTCAGGGAAGTGAACACTGAAGCTTTCTTT.

The J gene is TRBJ2-2, the V gene TRBV24-1; D may be TRBD2 (5 bases). Germline V lookup: CDR1 KGHDR, CDR2 SFDVKD. CDR3 length: 15 residues. Trimming took off 3 bases at V and 6 bases at J, with 13 bases between the two ends. CDR3 coding DNA: TGTGCCACCAGTGATAGGACTTTCTCGGCCGGGGAGCTGTTTTTT. Protein product: CATSDRTFSAGELFF.

The rearrangement joins TRBV7-9 to TRBJ2-2, with TRBD2 as a possible D gene (5 bases). In germline, CDR1 is SEHNR, CDR2 FQNEAQ (reference sequence). V gave up 1 base and J gave up 5 bases, with 5 bases separating them. The CDR3 has 13 residues. CDR3 coding DNA: TGTGCCAGCAGCTTAGGAGGGACCGGGGAGCTGTTTTTT. Its protein is CASSLGGTGELFF.

In its sample, this clone was seen a few times. The chain uses TRBV2 and TRBJ2-7; D is ambiguous. Germline CDR1 SNHLY, CDR2 FYNNEI. The CDR3 totals 13 residues. Trimming removed 4 bases from V and 2 bases from J, with 9 bases in between. CDR3 DNA sequence: TGTGCCAGCAGTGTCACGGTTACCTACGAGCAGTACTTC. It specifies CASSVTVTYEQYF. The full variable domain, completed using reference TRBV2 and TRBJ2-7, is EPEVTQTPSHQVTQMGQEVILRCVPISNHLYFYWYRQILGQKVEFLVSFYNNEISEKSEIFDDQFSVERPDGSNFTLKIRSTKLEDSAMYFCASSVTVTYEQYFGPGTRLTVT.

This clone was seen only a few times. The V call is TRBV5-1, the J call TRBJ2-7, with 12 bases matching TRBD2. This CDR3 is 14 amino acids long. Germline V gene data show CDR1 as SGHRS and CDR2 as YFSETQ. V dropped 0 bases and J dropped 7; count of bases not matched to a gene: 2. DNA of the CDR3: TGCGCCAGCAGCTTGGAACTAGCGGGGGGAGAGCAGTACTTC. Protein sequence: CASSLELAGGEQYF.

This clone was counted only a few times. The chain links TRBV6-2 or TRBV6-3 to TRBJ1-5; TRBD1 matches at 10 bases. The CDR3 contains 16 residues. CDR1 and CDR2 (germline): MNHEY, SVGEGT. The J segment lost 5 bases and the V segment lost 5 bases, leaving 9 bases of the junction unmatched. The DNA for the CDR3 is TGTGCCAGCAGTAAAGAGACAGGGGGCCGATATCAGCCCCAGCATTTT. Translated, it gives CASSKETGGRYQPQHF.

The genes are TRBV7-9 and TRBJ1-5; weak D call: TRBD1 (5 bases). The CDR3 consists of 15 residues. Germline loops: CDR1 SEHNR, CDR2 FQNEAQ (reference sequence). The V end lost 5 bases, the J end lost 2 bases, and 13 bases lay between the germline ends. In DNA form, the CDR3 reads TGTGCCAGCAGCCCTGGGGCCCGAGGCAATCAGCCCCAGCATTTT. It is translated as CASSPGARGNQPQHF.